The sequence of this T cell receptor (beta chain) was determined in a study of T-cell memory formation after mild COVID-19. The overall study: For the most part, TCR clusters were specific to one donor.

From 5'RACE with constant-segment primers came TCR alpha and TCR beta cDNA libraries that carried sample barcodes and UMIs. TCRdb recomputed calls from the 5' RACE reads with MiXCR, one row per CDR3 protein. Found here are roughly 130,000 distinct CDR3 sequences, 15% to 20% of them singletons; the top ten hold more than 11%. This clonotype was observed at least ten times. Its antigen remains unknown. The CDR3 is made up of 13 amino acids. Germline values: CDR1 SGHRS, CDR2 YFSETQ. Losses at the gene ends were 6 bases for V and 5 bases for J; bases not matched to a gene: 7. Overall study findings and caveats: Detection of some responders pre-infection suggested pre-existing cross-reactive memory T cells participated. Later expanders leaned CD4+, whereas day 15 to 85 contracting clones were balanced CD4/CD8.

The rearrangement uses TRBV5-1 and TRBJ2-7, with 8 bases matching TRBD1. Sequencing was carried out using PBMCs or a T cell subset sorted from them (not recorded which). The clonotype comes from an adult woman who had mild COVID-19 (a few samples of this study predate the infection). Cell type and time point are not known. Written as DNA, the CDR3 is TGCGCCAGCACCAAACAGGGGGGCCACGAGCAGTACTTC. Its protein product is CASTKQGGHEQYF.